The present T cell receptor (beta chain) was sequenced within a study of cytomegalovirus exposure and HLA in healthy donors. Study summary: A preliminary data release comprised roughly 80 million unique TCRs obtained from HLA-typed donors.

The ends lost 0 bases at V and 7 bases at J; junction bases unmatched: 9. This CDR3 comprises 15 residues. CDR1 is SGDLS, CDR2 YYNGEE, per germline. 60 Vbeta and 13 Jbeta primers were used in PCR. The method was immunoSEQ multiplex PCR; TCRdb's version includes in-frame clones alone and lacks a portion of them. The data hold a few hundred thousand clones, with over 85% observed a single time. Specimen: PBMCs. The chain couples TRBV9 to TRBJ2-7; 8 bases fit TRBD1. This clonotype was sampled from a woman between 18 and 30 years old in good health and CMV-seronegative. The CDR3 region has the DNA TGTGCCAGCAGCGTAGATGCAGGGGGCCTGGGAGAGCAGTACTTC. Amino acid sequence: CASSVDAGGLGEQYF.